Below, one T cell receptor beta chain is given with its context. Its antigen remains unidentified. This specimen comes from a study of vaccination effects on CD4 cells after COVID-19. Before sequencing, viral peptide pools were used by the ViraFEST assay to expand antigen-specific CD4+ T cells. Culture lasted 10 days before CD4+ T cell isolation. SARS-CoV-2 infection was confirmed by PCR in the person between March and December 2020. The repertoire was sequenced with immunoSEQ multiplex PCR; TCRdb's copy has only in-frame clones and lacks some. The repertoire holds around 50,000 clones, with about 77% as singletons. Source: CD4+ T cells from PBMCs cultured with HIV peptides, taken before COVID-19 vaccination. Documented subset: HIV-1 Nef peptide pool negative control/reference culture. This receptor was taken from a human donor who had a prior SARS-CoV-2 infection.

The CDR3 DNA reads TGTGCCAGCAGCCAGGGGACAGGGATGAGTGAAAAACTGTTTTTT. Protein sequence: CASSQGTGMSEKLFF. This sequence joins TRBV7-9 and TRBJ1-4, with 9 bases fitting TRBD1. The CDR3 runs 15 residues. Germline values: CDR1 SEHNR, CDR2 FQNEAQ (reference sequence). V shed 5 bases and J 7 bases; nucleotides not matched to a gene: 8.